One and the same sample provided the 21 T cell receptor beta chains below, sequenced in a study of Ad26.COV2.S vaccination and SARS-CoV-2 variants. Profiled with immunoSEQ multiplex PCR; TCRdb holds only in-frame clones, not every one. The data contain around 300,000 clones, less than 90% of them singletons. Described treatment: 15 to 20 received Ad26.COV2.S at low or high dose, single or two shots; about 5 received placebo; per-sample allocation not given. Day 63 after the first injection of vaccine or placebo was the sampling time. This specimen consisted of peripheral blood, obtained in a trial of Ad26.COV2.S vaccine versus placebo. The receptors stem from a person aged 18-60 years who received the Ad26.COV2.S COVID-19 vaccine or a placebo.

The chain carries TRBV9 and TRBJ2-3, with D perhaps assigned TRBD1 or TRBD2 (5 bases each). The length of the CDR3 is 14 residues. Per germline, CDR1 SGDLS and CDR2 YYNGEE. Trimming removed 4 bases at V and 4 bases at J, with 13 bases between. CDR3 sequence reads: CASSSPRGADTQYF. The CDR3 region has the DNA TGTGCCAGCAGCTCCCCTAGAGGGGCAGATACGCAGTATTTT. The entire variable domain, with the rest obtained from reference TRBV9 and TRBJ2-3, is as follows: DSGVTQTPKHLITATGQRVTLRCSPRSGDLSVYWYQQSLDQGLQFLIQYYNGEERAKGNILERFSAQQFPDLHSELNLSSLELGDSALYFCASSSPRGADTQYFGPGTRLTVL.

The chain couples TRBV3-1 (or the pseudogene TRBV3-2) to TRBJ2-7; 7 bases are shared with TRBD1. With V trimmed by 3 bases and J by 4 bases, 9 bases remained unmatched. This CDR3 is 15 amino acids long. CDR1 is LGHDT, CDR2 YNNKEL, per germline (reference sequence). CDR3 sequence (DNA): TGTGCCAGCAGCCAGGGGACAGCGCGGGCTTACGAGCAGTACTTC. It yields the protein CASSQGTARAYEQYF.

J is TRBJ2-5 and V is TRBV30, with no clear D. This CDR3 is 11 amino acids long. V gave up 3 bases and J gave up 9 bases, with 11 bases separating them. Germline CDR1 GTSNPN, CDR2 SVGIG (reference sequence). This CDR3 is CAWSMMAAQYF. CDR3 bases: TGTGCCTGGAGCATGATGGCGGCCCAGTACTTC. The entire variable domain, with the rest obtained from reference TRBV30 and TRBJ2-5, is as follows: SQTIHQWPATLVQPVGSPLSLECTVEGTSNPNLYWYRQAAGRGLQLLFYSVGIGQISSEVPQNLSASRPQDRQFILSSKKLLLSDSGFYLCAWSMMAAQYFGPGTRLLVL.

The chain joins TRBV30 to TRBJ1-3; D not certain. V lost 0 bases and J 4 bases, leaving 13 bases between the germline ends. Per germline, CDR1 GTSNPN and CDR2 SVGIG (reference sequence). The CDR3 has 15 amino acids. Written as DNA, the CDR3 is TGTGCCTGGAGTGTACTCCCAGCCGAGGGAAACACCATATATTTT. Amino acid sequence: CAWSVLPAEGNTIYF. The full variable domain, its missing parts supplied by reference TRBV30 and TRBJ1-3, is SQTIHQWPATLVQPVGSPLSLECTVEGTSNPNLYWYRQAAGRGLQLLFYSVGIGQISSEVPQNLSASRPQDRQFILSSKKLLLSDSGFYLCAWSVLPAEGNTIYFGEGSWLTVV.

J is TRBJ2-1 and V is TRBV28, with 7 bases matching TRBD2. This CDR3 spans 17 amino acids. Losses at the gene ends were 3 bases for V and 4 bases for J; bases not matched to a gene: 12. The germline V gene has CDR1 MDHEN and CDR2 SYDVKM. CDR3 nucleotides: TGTGCCAGCAGTTTGGGAATTAGCGGGCTGGCTTACAATGAGCAGTTCTTC. Its protein is CASSLGISGLAYNEQFF.

The V and J genes are TRBV7-2 and TRBJ1-6; TRBD1 matches 7 bases. The CDR3 totals 15 residues. CDR1 and CDR2 (germline): SGHTA, FQGNSA. V was pared by 5 bases and J by 9 bases, with 10 bases of the junction left unmatched. This CDR3 is CASSTEAGGTSPLHF. The CDR3 nucleotides read TGTGCCAGCAGCACCGAAGCAGGGGGGACTTCACCCCTCCACTTT.

V and J are TRBV19 and TRBJ2-1, with 8 bases lining up with TRBD2. The CDR3 spans 15 residues. Germline CDR1 is LNHDA and CDR2 is SQIVND (reference sequence). After removal of 5 bases from V and 8 bases from J, the junction contained 11 bases not matched to a gene. The CDR3 DNA follows: TGTGCCAGTAGTTTACTAGCGGCCCTCTCGGATGAGCAGTTCTTC. It specifies CASSLLAALSDEQFF.

The chain employs TRBV4-3 and TRBJ1-2, with 7 bases that match TRBD1. This CDR3 is 16 amino acids long. The germline V gene has CDR1 LGHNA and CDR2 YSLEER. J was trimmed by 4 bases and V by 0 bases; bases with no gene match: 8. The CDR3 is CASSQERSGTVYGYTF. For the CDR3, the DNA is TGCGCCAGCAGCCAAGAACGTTCCGGGACAGTCTATGGCTACACCTTC.

This chain joins TRBV27 and TRBJ2-1; TRBD2 matches 7 bases. CDR3 length: 15 residues. The germline V gene has CDR1 MNHEY and CDR2 SMNVEV (reference sequence). V gave up 3 bases and J gave up 7 bases; unmatched junction bases: 9. CDR3 DNA: TGTGCCAGCAGTTTCTTGGGCCGCGGGGGTAATGAGCAGTTCTTC. Protein: CASSFLGRGGNEQFF.

The chain carries TRBV11-2 and TRBJ2-7; no reliable D call. Germline values: CDR1 SGHAT, CDR2 FQNNGV. Trimming left V 0 bases short and J 2 bases short, with 17 bases between. The CDR3 is made up of 17 amino acids. The CDR3 protein is CASSLDLKVGYAYEQYF. For the CDR3, the DNA is TGTGCCAGCAGCTTAGATCTGAAGGTGGGTTACGCCTACGAGCAGTACTTC. The whole variable domain, filled in from reference TRBV11-2 and TRBJ2-7, reads EAGVAQSPRYKIIEKRQSVAFWCNPISGHATLYWYQQILGQGPKLLIQFQNNGVVDDSQLPKDRFSAERLKGVDSTLKIQPAKLEDSAVYLCASSLDLKVGYAYEQYFGPGTRLTVT.

In DNA form, the CDR3 reads TGTGCCATCAGGCTAACGACAGGGAGCTACGAGCAGTACTTC. This gives the protein CAIRLTTGSYEQYF. This chain uses TRBV10-3 with TRBJ2-7, with TRBD1 matching 7 bases. The junction had 8 bases not matched to a gene; V was cut back by 6 bases and J by 3 bases. Looked up from germline, CDR1 is ENHRY and CDR2 is SYGVKD. This CDR3 is built from 14 residues.

The chain employs TRBV11-2 and TRBJ1-2, with a weak D call TRBD1 (5 bases). The CDR3 has 14 residues. Germline lookup yields CDR1 SGHAT and CDR2 FQNNGV. Trimming removed 6 bases at V and 1 base at J, with 12 bases between. CDR3 sequence: CASRPAGDNYGYTF. The CDR3 nucleotides read TGTGCCAGCAGACCCGCGGGGGATAACTATGGCTACACCTTC.

The gene calls are TRBV4-1 and TRBJ2-5; TRBD1 matches 7 bases. Germline CDR1 is MGHRA and CDR2 is YSYEKL. This CDR3 is 13 amino acids long. After removal of 4 bases from V and 6 bases from J, the junction contained 5 bases not matched to a gene. The CDR3 region is CASSPSRGKTQYF. CDR3 DNA: TGCGCCAGCAGCCCAAGCAGGGGGAAGACCCAGTACTTC.

J is TRBJ1-1 and V is TRBV5-8; D is ambiguous. Germline CDR1 and CDR2: SGHTS and YDEGEE. The germline V and J ends were trimmed by 2 bases and 0 bases, with 8 bases remaining between them. CDR3 length: 14 residues. Here the CDR3 DNA reads TGTGCCAGCAGCTTACAGAGCATGAACACTGAAGCTTTCTTT. This codes for CASSLQSMNTEAFF.

This rearrangement joins TRBV30 to TRBJ1-4; D ambiguous. In germline, CDR1 is GTSNPN, CDR2 SVGIG (reference sequence). V was cut by 5 bases and J by 7 bases, with 14 bases left in between. The CDR3 runs 13 residues. CDR3 bases: TGTGCCTGGGCAGAAACCCTAATTGAAAAACTGTTTTTT. Protein: CAWAETLIEKLFF.

This clone has only a few counts. This chain uses TRBV27 with TRBJ2-5, with D possibly matching TRBD2 (7 bases). Trimming removed 2 bases at V and 5 bases at J, with 12 bases between. CDR3 length: 14 residues. CDR1 and CDR2 from the germline V gene are MNHEY and SMNVEV (reference sequence). The CDR3 DNA follows: TGTGCCAGCAGTTTAGACCCGGGGGGCGAGACCCAGTACTTC. Its protein product is CASSLDPGGETQYF.

This clone was found a few times. The V call is TRBV20-1, the J call TRBJ2-7; maybe TRBD1 (6 bases). V lost 7 bases, J lost 2 bases, and 9 bases lay in between. Per the germline V gene, CDR1 is DFQATT and CDR2 is SNEGSKA (reference sequence). This CDR3 is built from 11 residues. CDR3 amino acids: CSVQGTYEQYF. The CDR3 coding sequence is TGCAGTGTTCAGGGGACCTACGAGCAGTACTTC.

This chain uses TRBV6-5 with TRBJ1-1; no clear D. CDR3 size: 13 residues. Germline V gene sequence: CDR1 MNHEY, CDR2 SVGAGI. V lost 2 bases to trimming and J lost 0 bases, with 4 bases between them. For the CDR3, the DNA is TGTGCCAGCAGTTACCGGCTGAACACTGAAGCTTTCTTT. Its translation is CASSYRLNTEAFF.

V is TRBV5-1 and J is TRBJ2-5; no reliable D call. The CDR3 totals 16 residues. V gave up 0 bases and J gave up 0 bases, with 12 bases separating them. Germline V lookup: CDR1 SGHRS, CDR2 YFSETQ. The CDR3 loop is CASSLGGPLYQETQYF. In DNA form, the CDR3 reads TGCGCCAGCAGCTTGGGTGGTCCCCTTTACCAAGAGACCCAGTACTTC.

This chain uses TRBV4-2 with TRBJ1-1, with 7 bases lining up with TRBD1. The CDR3 runs to 15 residues. Germline V gene sequence: CDR1 LGHNA, CDR2 YNFKEQ. V shed 1 base, J shed 4 bases, and the junction held 6 bases outside the gene matches. CDR3 region: CASSQVRGTRTEAFF. CDR3 nucleotides: TGTGCCAGCAGCCAAGTCAGGGGGACACGCACTGAAGCTTTCTTT.

This clone was seen just once. V is TRBV5-1 and J is TRBJ2-3; a weak D match, TRBD2 (5 bases). CDR3 size: 15 residues. Germline-derived CDR1 and CDR2 are SGHRS and YFSETQ. V was pared by 4 bases and J by 4 bases, with 16 bases between. CDR3 bases: TGCGCCAGCAGCCCCGGACTCGGAGATGCAGATACGCAGTATTTT. It is translated as CASSPGLGDADTQYF.